A selection of T cell receptor beta chains follows, all from one sample in a study of blood T cell repertoires in COVID-19. Only in-frame clones appear in the TCRdb table, and some are missing; sequencing was by immunoSEQ multiplex PCR. The sample contains over 110,000 clones, under 80% of which appear only once. What was sequenced was peripheral blood. The receptors here all came from a man aged 80 or over with acute or convalescent COVID-19. The CDR3 runs from the conserved cysteine through the conserved F or W. D genes are given only for firm matches. Where a row states a size, it is once, few, many or the class of an expanded clone; other rows omit it.

J,size,D,V,CDR3,DNA
TRBJ2-3,NA,TRBD2,TRBV4-3,CASSHRGGFTDTQYF,TGCGCCAGCAGCCATCGCGGGGGGTTTACAGATACGCAGTATTTT
TRBJ2-1,NA,NA,TRBV11-2,CASRLLTVSTLTFF,TGTGCCAGCAGGTTACTTACCGTTAGTACGCTTACGTTCTTC
TRBJ1-5,NA,TRBD1,TRBV6-2/TRBV6-3,CASSYTRGSNQPQHF,TGTGCCAGCAGTTACACCAGGGGGAGCAATCAGCCCCAGCATTTT
TRBJ2-3,NA,NA,TRBV5-1,CASSLAGWEQYF,TGCGCCAGCAGCTTGGCGGGATGGGAGCAGTATTTT
TRBJ1-4,NA,NA,TRBV27,CASSLTRASEKLFF,TGTGCCAGCAGTCTCACTCGAGCCTCTGAAAAACTGTTTTTT
TRBJ2-2,NA,NA,TRBV6-5,CASSYRGAGGELFF,TGTGCCAGCAGTTACCGGGGGGCGGGCGGGGAGCTGTTTTTT
TRBJ1-5,NA,NA,TRBV19,CASSQSNQPQHF,TGTGCCAGTTCCCAGAGCAATCAGCCCCAGCATTTT
TRBJ2-7,NA,NA,TRBV18,CASSLQGGSYEQYF,TGTGCCAGCTCACTCCAAGGGGGCTCCTACGAGCAGTACTTC
TRBJ1-5,NA,NA,TRBV27,CASSAGVSNQPQHF,TGTGCCAGCAGTGCGGGGGTTAGCAATCAGCCCCAGCATTTT
TRBJ1-1,NA,TRBD1,TRBV6-5,CASSYRDRDTEAFF,TGTGCCAGCAGCTACCGGGACAGGGACACTGAAGCTTTCTTT
TRBJ2-5,NA,NA,TRBV7-2,CASSQQFRGGSETQYF,TGTGCCAGCAGCCAGCAGTTCCGAGGGGGATCAGAGACCCAGTACTTC
TRBJ1-2,few,NA,TRBV10-3,CAISEVTGTGGYTF,TGTGCCATCAGTGAGGTTACAGGGACCGGAGGCTACACCTTC
TRBJ1-4,few,TRBD1,TRBV14,CASSQNRDRVSKLFF,TGTGCCAGCAGCCAGAACCGGGACAGGGTGTCGAAACTGTTTTTT
TRBJ2-3,NA,NA,TRBV4-1,CASSKQGLGGTDTQYF,TGCGCCAGCAGCAAACAGGGCCTAGGGGGCACAGATACGCAGTATTTT
TRBJ1-2,NA,NA,TRBV5-6,CASSLVNNYGYTF,TGTGCCAGCAGCTTGGTCAATAACTATGGCTACACCTTC
TRBJ1-1,NA,TRBD1,TRBV27,CASGTGLLSNTEAFF,TGTGCCAGCGGGACAGGGCTCTTATCGAACACTGAAGCTTTCTTT
TRBJ1-4,NA,TRBD1,TRBV4-3,CASSQGTGREKLFF,TGCGCCAGCAGCCAAGGGACAGGGAGGGAAAAACTGTTTTTT
TRBJ2-7,NA,TRBD2,TRBV5-1,CASSLGPTSGGSYEQYF,TGCGCCAGCAGCTTGGGCCCGACTAGCGGGGGGTCCTACGAGCAGTACTTC
TRBJ1-4,NA,TRBD1,TRBV28,CASRTGERHEKLFF,TGTGCCAGCCGTACAGGGGAGAGACATGAAAAACTGTTTTTT
TRBJ2-7,NA,TRBD1,TRBV5-8,CASSLRDRAGAYEQYF,TGTGCCAGCAGCCTCCGGGACAGGGCAGGGGCCTACGAGCAGTACTTC
TRBJ1-1,NA,NA,TRBV2,CASSGRTEAFF,TGTGCCAGCAGTGGCCGGACTGAAGCTTTCTTT
TRBJ1-2,NA,NA,TRBV29-1,CSVAKGADGYTF,TGCAGCGTCGCTAAAGGGGCAGATGGCTACACCTTC
TRBJ2-5,NA,TRBD2,TRBV2,CASRRGGAETQYF,TGTGCCAGCCGCCGGGGGGGCGCGGAGACCCAGTACTTC
TRBJ1-6,NA,NA,TRBV9,CASSPDRNSPLHF,TGTGCCAGCAGCCCAGACAGAAATTCACCCCTCCACTTT
TRBJ1-6,once,NA,TRBV2,CATRTSGGNSPLHF,TGTGCCACCCGGACCTCCGGCGGGAATTCACCCCTCCACTTT
TRBJ2-1,NA,TRBD2,TRBV27,CASQRGQSNNEQFF,TGTGCCAGCCAGCGGGGGCAGAGTAACAATGAGCAGTTCTTC
TRBJ1-4,once,TRBD1,TRBV6-6,CASSYTGQGQGKLFF,TGTGCCAGCAGTTACACCGGACAGGGCCAGGGGAAACTGTTTTTT